Given below is one T cell receptor beta chain in context. V lost 0 bases, J lost 6 bases, and 11 bases lay in between. This CDR3 region has 15 residues. Germline values: CDR1 LGHNA, CDR2 YSLEER. These data are taken from a study of shared clonotypes between healthy human individuals. Assay used: immunoSEQ multiplex PCR; TCRdb lists only in-frame clones, some missing. Among about 490,000 clones listed, around 80% were seen once. The clonotype originates from a woman aged 40 to 55 in good health. Some clones in this sample may be carry-over from other donors' samples. Sequencing was done on a sample of PBMCs. The chain combines TRBV4-3 with TRBJ1-4; D perhaps matches TRBD1 (5 bases). CDR3 coding DNA: TGCGCCAGCAGCCAAGATCGGGGGTCTGATGAAAAACTGTTTTTT. Amino acid sequence: CASSQDRGSDEKLFF.